The T cell receptor beta chain under discussion was sequenced for a study of Graves' ophthalmopathy and Graves' hyperthyroidism. About this clonotype itself: Its antigen is as yet unknown.

Germline lookup yields CDR1 MNHNS and CDR2 SASEGT. The ends lost 2 bases at V and 4 bases at J; junction bases unmatched: 7. The CDR3 sequence is 15 residues long. RNA served as the template for amplifying TCR beta CDR3 regions. HTBI primers were used in a first-round RT-PCR, which preceded a second-round multiplex PCR. TCRdb processed the multiplex PCR reads anew with MiXCR; each CDR3 protein has one entry. Of approximately 210,000 distinct CDR3 sequences listed, around 28% were seen once; the top ten hold 8.5% to 9.5%. As diagnostic evidence, clinical symptoms, serum thyroxine, TRAb, thyroid ultrasound and orbital computed tomography were relied upon. PBMCs were density-gradient isolated from approximately 10 ml fresh blood. General study points: Blood also contained most of the expanded thyroid clonotypes above 0.001 frequency. Sensitivity of about 70% and specificity of approximately 73% were achieved by the model that predicted ophthalmopathy progression.

Input material: peripheral blood. This clonotype was obtained from a man aged 45 to 65 with Graves' ophthalmopathy. The V and J genes are TRBV6-1 and TRBJ1-2; TRBD1 matches 7 bases. The CDR3 spells CASSEFQTGPYGYTF. The CDR3 nucleotides are TGTGCCAGCAGTGAATTTCAGACAGGGCCCTATGGCTACACCTTC.